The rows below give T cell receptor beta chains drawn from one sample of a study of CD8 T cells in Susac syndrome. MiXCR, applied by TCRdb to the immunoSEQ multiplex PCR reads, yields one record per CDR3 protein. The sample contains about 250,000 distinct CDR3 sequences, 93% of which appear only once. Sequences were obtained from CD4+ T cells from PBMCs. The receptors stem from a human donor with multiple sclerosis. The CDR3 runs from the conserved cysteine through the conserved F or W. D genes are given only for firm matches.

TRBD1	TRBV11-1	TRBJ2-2	CASTTRSPGQGISGGTGELFF	TGTGCCAGCACCACCAGATCCCCGGGACAGGGGATTTCCGGGGGCACCGGGGAGCTGTTTTTT
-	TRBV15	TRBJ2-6	CATSRGARATGANVLTF	TGTGCCACCAGCAGGGGGGCCAGGGCCACGGGGGCCAACGTCCTGACTTTC
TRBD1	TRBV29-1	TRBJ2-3	CSVRPTGARDTQYF	TGCAGCGTTCGGCCCACAGGGGCCCGGGATACGCAGTATTTT
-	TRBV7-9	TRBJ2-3	CASSSSRDTQYF	TGTGCCAGCAGCTCGAGTCGAGATACGCAGTATTTT
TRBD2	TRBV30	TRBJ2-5	CAWAKGRVETQYF	TGTGCCTGGGCCAAGGGGAGGGTCGAGACCCAGTACTTC
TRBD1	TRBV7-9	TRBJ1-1	CASSLARSGGAFF	TGTGCCAGCAGCTTAGCGCGGTCAGGGGGAGCTTTCTTT
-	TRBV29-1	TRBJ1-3	CSVGLSGNTIYF	TGCAGCGTTGGACTTTCTGGAAACACCATATATTTT
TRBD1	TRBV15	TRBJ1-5	CATSGDRASNQPQHF	TGTGCCACCAGCGGGGACAGGGCAAGCAATCAGCCCCAGCATTTT
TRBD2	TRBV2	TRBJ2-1	CASIRKPTGRGSYNEQFF	TGTGCCAGCATCAGAAAACCGACGGGGAGGGGATCCTACAATGAGCAGTTCTTC
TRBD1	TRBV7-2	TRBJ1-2	CASSSQGQSYGYTF	TGTGCCAGCAGCTCCCAGGGACAGTCCTATGGCTACACCTTC
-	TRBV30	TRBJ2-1	CAWSDPGPPFF	TGTGCCTGGAGCGACCCGGGACCCCCCTTCTTC
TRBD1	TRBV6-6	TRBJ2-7	CATCLGGPYEQYF	TGTGCCACCTGTTTAGGGGGCCCCTACGAGCAGTACTTC
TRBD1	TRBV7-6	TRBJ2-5	CASSLVGTATETQYF	TGTGCCAGCAGCTTAGTAGGGACAGCGACAGAGACCCAGTACTTC
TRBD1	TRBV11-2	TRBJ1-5	CASSPRTGDQPQHF	TGTGCCAGCAGCCCACGGACAGGGGATCAGCCCCAGCATTTT
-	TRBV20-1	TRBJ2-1	CSAREWWGSSYNEQFF	TGCAGTGCTAGAGAGTGGTGGGGTAGCTCCTACAATGAGCAGTTCTTC
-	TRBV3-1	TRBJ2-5	CASSHTGEETQYF	TGTGCCAGCAGCCACACGGGAGAAGAGACCCAGTACTTC
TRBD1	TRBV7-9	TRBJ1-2	CASSNTRTGLEGYTF	TGTGCCAGCAGCAATACCCGGACAGGACTGGAGGGCTACACCTTC
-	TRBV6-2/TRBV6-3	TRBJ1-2	CASTFLTDRLRDYGYTF	TGTGCCAGCACTTTTTTAACCGACAGGCTCCGCGACTATGGCTACACCTTC
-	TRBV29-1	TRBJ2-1	CSANEQFF	TGCAGCGCCAATGAGCAGTTCTTC
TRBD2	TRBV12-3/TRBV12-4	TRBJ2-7	CASRQTSGGVGEQYF	TGTGCCAGCAGGCAGACTAGCGGGGGGGTAGGCGAGCAGTACTTC
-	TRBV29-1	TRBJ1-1	CSVRQVGNTEAFF	TGCAGCGTTAGACAGGTGGGGAACACTGAAGCTTTCTTT
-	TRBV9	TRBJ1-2	CASSEQVSNGYTF	TGTGCCAGCAGCGAGCAAGTATCTAATGGCTACACCTTC